The rows below give T cell receptor beta chains drawn from one sample of a study of cytomegalovirus exposure and HLA in healthy donors. TCRdb's table, derived via immunoSEQ multiplex PCR, lists solely in-frame clones and lacks some. The sample shows around 100,000 clones, and roughly 0.64% sits with its ten largest clones. Sequencing was performed on PBMCs. The source is a man in his fifties in good health and CMV-seronegative. Both conserved end residues are part of each CDR3. A D gene is named only where the DNA matches it firmly.

CDR3 DNA: TGTGCCAGCAACTTGGGGCTCTCTGGGGCCAACGTCCTGACTTTC
CDR3 protein: CASNLGLSGANVLTF
D gene: NA
V gene: TRBV5-6
J gene: TRBJ2-6

CDR3 DNA: TGTGCCAGCAGTTCCCAGTCCAGGCTGGGTAATGAGCAGTTCTTC
CDR3 protein: CASSSQSRLGNEQFF
D gene: NA
V gene: TRBV27
J gene: TRBJ2-1

CDR3 DNA: TGTGCCACCATAAAGGAGGGTAGCAATCAGCCCCAGCATTTT
CDR3 protein: CATIKEGSNQPQHF
D gene: NA
V gene: TRBV6-6
J gene: TRBJ1-5

CDR3 DNA: TGTGCCAGCAGCCCCCATCAGGGCTACGAGCAGTACTTC
CDR3 protein: CASSPHQGYEQYF
D gene: NA
V gene: TRBV7-6
J gene: TRBJ2-7

CDR3 DNA: TGTGCCAGCAGCTTAGCAGGGGCGAGCTACACCTTC
CDR3 protein: CASSLAGASYTF
D gene: NA
V gene: TRBV11-3
J gene: TRBJ1-2

CDR3 DNA: TGTGCCAGCAGCCCACAGGGGGACACTGAAGCTTTCTTT
CDR3 protein: CASSPQGDTEAFF
D gene: TRBD1
V gene: TRBV7-3
J gene: TRBJ1-1

CDR3 DNA: TGTGCCAGCAGCTTGGCGGGTTTTAACTATGGCTACACCTTC
CDR3 protein: CASSLAGFNYGYTF
D gene: NA
V gene: TRBV5-5
J gene: TRBJ1-2

CDR3 DNA: TGTGCCAGCAGCTTAGGGCAGGACTATGGCTACACCTTC
CDR3 protein: CASSLGQDYGYTF
D gene: NA
V gene: TRBV7-2
J gene: TRBJ1-2

CDR3 DNA: TGTGCCAGCAGCCAAGAATACAGGCAAGAGACCCAGTACTTC
CDR3 protein: CASSQEYRQETQYF
D gene: NA
V gene: TRBV4-2
J gene: TRBJ2-5

CDR3 DNA: TGTGCCAGCAGTTACCGGGACAGGATAAACGAGCAGTACTTC
CDR3 protein: CASSYRDRINEQYF
D gene: TRBD1
V gene: TRBV6-5
J gene: TRBJ2-7

CDR3 DNA: TGCGCCAGCAGCTTTTTCATAGGACAGGGTTTAGAAAAACTGTTTTTT
CDR3 protein: CASSFFIGQGLEKLFF
D gene: TRBD1
V gene: TRBV5-1
J gene: TRBJ1-4

CDR3 DNA: TGTGCCATCAAATCGACAGGCGGTCGGGATACGCAGTATTTT
CDR3 protein: CAIKSTGGRDTQYF
D gene: NA
V gene: TRBV10-3
J gene: TRBJ2-3

CDR3 DNA: TGTGCCAGTAGTATTCGTTCTAGCTTGGAGACCCAGTACTTC
CDR3 protein: CASSIRSSLETQYF
D gene: NA
V gene: TRBV19
J gene: TRBJ2-5

CDR3 DNA: TGTGCCAGCAGCTTAGACTATAACACTGAAGCTTTCTTT
CDR3 protein: CASSLDYNTEAFF
D gene: NA
V gene: TRBV7-9
J gene: TRBJ1-1

CDR3 DNA: TGTGCCAGCAGTGTTATGACAGTCCTTAACACTGAAGCTTTCTTT
CDR3 protein: CASSVMTVLNTEAFF
D gene: NA
V gene: TRBV6-1
J gene: TRBJ1-1

CDR3 DNA: TGCGCCAGCAGCTTGGGGGCCAGAGGCGGGAGTGAAAAACTGTTTTTT
CDR3 protein: CASSLGARGGSEKLFF
D gene: NA
V gene: TRBV5-1
J gene: TRBJ1-4

CDR3 DNA: TGTGCCACCAAGACAGACCCCTACGAGCAGTACTTC
CDR3 protein: CATKTDPYEQYF
D gene: NA
V gene: TRBV6-5
J gene: TRBJ2-7

CDR3 DNA: TGCAGCATGATGGACAGAACAAATCAGTACTTC
CDR3 protein: CSMMDRTNQYF
D gene: NA
V gene: TRBV29-1
J gene: TRBJ2-7

CDR3 DNA: TGTGCCAGCAGTTTTAACGCGGGGAACTACGAGCAGTACTTC
CDR3 protein: CASSFNAGNYEQYF
D gene: NA
V gene: TRBV27
J gene: TRBJ2-7

CDR3 DNA: TGTGCCAGCTCACAATCTACAGGGATTAATGGCTACACCTTC
CDR3 protein: CASSQSTGINGYTF
D gene: NA
V gene: TRBV18
J gene: TRBJ1-2

CDR3 DNA: TGTGCCAGCAGTCAACAGAGTTCAGTGGGGGGCGAGCAGTACTTC
CDR3 protein: CASSQQSSVGGEQYF
D gene: NA
V gene: TRBV6-5
J gene: TRBJ2-7

CDR3 DNA: TGTGCCAGCAGGAAGACAGGGCAGGGCGGCTACACCTTC
CDR3 protein: CASRKTGQGGYTF
D gene: TRBD1
V gene: TRBV27
J gene: TRBJ1-2

CDR3 DNA: TGTGCCAGCAGTTTGGGCCCCACTGAAGCTTTCTTT
CDR3 protein: CASSLGPTEAFF
D gene: NA
V gene: TRBV6-5
J gene: TRBJ1-1

CDR3 DNA: TGTGCCAGCAGCTCTGGACTAGCGGGAGGACCCGAGCAGTACTTC
CDR3 protein: CASSSGLAGGPEQYF
D gene: TRBD2
V gene: TRBV11-3
J gene: TRBJ2-7

CDR3 DNA: TGTGCCAGCAGCTTAGACCGAGCAGCTTATTATGAGGGCAATGAGCAGTTCTTC
CDR3 protein: CASSLDRAAYYEGNEQFF
D gene: NA
V gene: TRBV7-9
J gene: TRBJ2-1

CDR3 DNA: TGTGCCAGCAGCCTACCCCCGGGGGGAATTGGAGAAAAACTGTTTTTT
CDR3 protein: CASSLPPGGIGEKLFF
D gene: NA
V gene: TRBV7-9
J gene: TRBJ1-4

CDR3 DNA: TGTGCCACCCGGGACAGGGGGTTGTACGAGCAGTACTTC
CDR3 protein: CATRDRGLYEQYF
D gene: TRBD1
V gene: TRBV19
J gene: TRBJ2-7

CDR3 DNA: TGTGCCAGCACCGCAGGGGGCTACAATGAGCAGTTCTTC
CDR3 protein: CASTAGGYNEQFF
D gene: TRBD1
V gene: TRBV2
J gene: TRBJ2-1

CDR3 DNA: TGTGCCAGTAGTCTTCCCAGAGGGACTGCATCAGTAACCCAGTACTTC
CDR3 protein: CASSLPRGTASVTQYF
D gene: NA
V gene: TRBV19
J gene: TRBJ2-5

CDR3 DNA: TGTGCCAGCAGTTTAGGGGGGACAGGAGTTACAGATACGCAGTATTTT
CDR3 protein: CASSLGGTGVTDTQYF
D gene: TRBD1
V gene: TRBV27
J gene: TRBJ2-3

CDR3 DNA: TGTGCCAGCAGCCAAGTCAGGTACAATGAGCAGTTCTTC
CDR3 protein: CASSQVRYNEQFF
D gene: NA
V gene: TRBV14
J gene: TRBJ2-1

CDR3 DNA: TGCGCCAGCAGCTTGGCCGACAGGGTCTCTGGAAACACCATATATTTT
CDR3 protein: CASSLADRVSGNTIYF
D gene: TRBD1
V gene: TRBV5-1
J gene: TRBJ1-3

CDR3 DNA: TGTGCCAGCAGTAATGCAGGGCATGGCTACACCTTC
CDR3 protein: CASSNAGHGYTF
D gene: NA
V gene: TRBV6-5
J gene: TRBJ1-2

CDR3 DNA: TGTGCCAGCAGCTTGCGAGGGCGCGGGGGCCGGGATGGCTACACCTTC
CDR3 protein: CASSLRGRGGRDGYTF
D gene: NA
V gene: TRBV5-4
J gene: TRBJ1-2

CDR3 DNA: TGTGCCTGGGATCTGCCGGGACAGCCTGAGAAAGGCTACACCTTC
CDR3 protein: CAWDLPGQPEKGYTF
D gene: TRBD1
V gene: TRBV30
J gene: TRBJ1-2

CDR3 DNA: TGTGCCAGCAGCGTAAGTACTAGCAGCGATGAGCAGTTCTTC
CDR3 protein: CASSVSTSSDEQFF
D gene: NA
V gene: TRBV9
J gene: TRBJ2-1

CDR3 DNA: TGTGCCAGCAAAATAGGACAGGGGAATAATTCACCCCTCCACTTT
CDR3 protein: CASKIGQGNNSPLHF
D gene: TRBD1
V gene: TRBV6-1
J gene: TRBJ1-6

CDR3 DNA: TGTGCCAGCAGCTCGACAGGGGATGGCTACACCTTC
CDR3 protein: CASSSTGDGYTF
D gene: TRBD1
V gene: TRBV7-9
J gene: TRBJ1-2

CDR3 DNA: TGTGCCAGCAGCCAAGAAACGGGACAGGGCAATCAGCCCCAGCATTTT
CDR3 protein: CASSQETGQGNQPQHF
D gene: TRBD1
V gene: TRBV4-2
J gene: TRBJ1-5

CDR3 DNA: TGTGCCAGCAGTTACTCGAGATCAGGGGGCATATACGAGCAGTACTTC
CDR3 protein: CASSYSRSGGIYEQYF
D gene: TRBD1
V gene: TRBV6-5
J gene: TRBJ2-7

CDR3 DNA: TGTGCCAGCCAGACAGTTGGGACTGAAGCTTTCTTT
CDR3 protein: CASQTVGTEAFF
D gene: NA
V gene: TRBV2
J gene: TRBJ1-1